Here is one T cell receptor (beta chain) with its context. This clonotype was found many times. This receptor's antigen is unknown. No much larger clone is present one base from it, and per-base qualities are unavailable. V loses 3 bases, J loses 6 bases, and the germline ends lie 23 bases apart. The CDR3 covers 18 residues, taking in both the cysteine and the phenylalanine. Only CDR3 DNA is held: 54 bases, read in frame from base 1. The germline V gene provides CDR1 KGHDR and CDR2 SFDVKD. TCR beta VDJ combination and CDR3 sequence profiling used genomic DNA as the template. An Illumina HiSeq 2000 was the platform used for TCR repertoire sequencing. Concerning the study's data processing: TRBV/TRBJ rearrangement plots, CDR3 size and DJ length profiles, and Simpson's diversity index were used to evaluate the repertoires. The most abundant DNA sequence in the deep sequencing data was defined as the immunodominant clone. CDR3 amino acid sequences were screened for sharing across subjects and were compared with published repertoires and the VDJdb database. TCRdb trimmed public reads at Q25 via fastp, called clones via MiXCR and kept in-frame beta chains. Rows matching on CDR3 protein sequence are summarized as one entry with the most common DNA and genes. The V and J calls shown here were made by TCRdb, not taken from the authors' results. The sample has some 200,000 distinct CDR3 sequences on record, approximately 35% of them singletons. The ten top clones hold around 1.1% of the sample.

This sample was taken from a study of CD8+CD57+ T cells in acquired aplastic anemia (dated by TCRdb to the late 2010s). About the investigation overall: On average, sorted CD4+ and CD8+ cells yielded 3.2 ug of extracted DNA, with a range of about 0.17 to 27.4 ug. For healthy donor samples, the average read count was around 10 million for CD4+ cells and approximately 11 million for CD8+ cells. Broad study findings and their caveats: Roughly 29 CD8+ CDR3 sequences were found to be shared between patients and controls, but these sequences appeared to be highly expressed in patients and within the immunodominant clones of the patients. No significant difference in CD8+ Simpson's diversity was found between patients and healthy controls (P=0.060).

In this study, sorted CD4+ and CD8+ T cells from the blood of healthy subjects and of severe aplastic anemia patients had their TCR repertoires deep-sequenced. Ficoll-Paque density gradient centrifugation was used to isolate peripheral blood mononuclear cells. Before DNA was extracted, CD4+ and CD8+ T cells were sorted using either FACS or magnetic beads. Sample: sorted CD4+, CD8+, or CD8+CD57+ T cells (not recorded which) from PBMCs. The receptor was isolated from a human donor in good health, serving as a control. The chain is assembled from TRBV24-1 and TRBJ2-1; the D region possibly corresponds to TRBD2 (5 bases align). For the CDR3, the sequence is CATSDPPRSGIWVNEQFF. The DNA is as follows: TGTGCCACCAGTGATCCCCCTCGCAGCGGAATATGGGTCAATGAGCAGTTCTTC.